A single sample is the source of the 20 T cell receptor beta chains below, sequenced in a study of blood T cell repertoires in COVID-19. Produced via immunoSEQ multiplex PCR; TCRdb's table is partial and in-frame only. The table records about 360,000 clones, around 80% of them present only once. The sequenced material came from peripheral blood. Source of these receptors: a man aged 30 to 45 with active or convalescent COVID-19.

The chain is built from TRBV4-3 and TRBJ2-3; D may be TRBD2 (5 bases). This CDR3 has 17 residues. V lost 3 bases, J lost 4 bases, and 20 bases lay in between. The germline V gene encodes CDR1 LGHNA and CDR2 YSLEER. The CDR3 nucleotides are TGCGCCAGCAGCCAGAGAACCTGGTGGGCTAGCTCAGATACGCAGTATTTT. Amino acid sequence: CASSQRTWWASSDTQYF.

The chain couples TRBV2 to TRBJ1-2; no firm D call. Germline V gene lookup returns CDR1 SNHLY and CDR2 FYNNEI. This CDR3 is 12 amino acids long. The ends were cut back, 7 bases at V and 5 bases at J, with 11 bases in the middle. The CDR3 DNA follows: TGTGCCAGCAACAACCGCCCGTATGGCTACACCTTC. Protein product: CASNNRPYGYTF.

The chain couples TRBV4-1 to TRBJ1-4; maybe TRBD1 (6 bases). The V end was cut by 4 bases, the J end by 7 bases, with 13 bases between. CDR1 and CDR2 from the germline V gene are MGHRA and YSYEKL. This CDR3 contains 14 residues. The CDR3 DNA follows: TGCGCCAGCAGCCGTGGGCAGGGGTTTGAAAAACTGTTTTTT. It yields the protein CASSRGQGFEKLFF.

The chain recombines TRBV6-5 with TRBJ1-2; 10 bases are shared with TRBD1. CDR1 is MNHEY, CDR2 SVGAGI, per germline. The ends lost 0 bases at V and 7 bases at J; junction bases unmatched: 5. The CDR3 loop spans 15 amino acids. CDR3 protein: CASSYSPGQGSGYTF. The CDR3 DNA is TGTGCCAGCAGTTACTCCCCGGGACAGGGGAGTGGCTACACCTTC.

This rearrangement joins TRBV19 to TRBJ2-7, with a possible D match to TRBD2 (5 bases). Trimming took 6 bases from V and 3 from J, leaving 12 bases between them. The CDR3 is 13 residues long. CDR1 LNHDA and CDR2 SQIVND come from the germline V gene (reference sequence). The CDR3: CASSLGVFYEQYF. The CDR3 nucleotides are TGTGCCAGTAGCCTCGGGGTTTTCTACGAGCAGTACTTC. Full variable domain (missing parts from reference TRBV19 and TRBJ2-7): DGGITQSPKYLFRKEGQNVTLSCEQNLNHDAMYWYRQDPGQGLRLIYYSQIVNDFQKGDIAEGYSVSREKKESFPLTVTSAQKNPTAFYLCASSLGVFYEQYFGPGTRLTVT.

V is TRBV28 and J is TRBJ2-7; 12 bases are a match to TRBD2. J was trimmed by 3 bases and V by 1 base; bases with no gene match: 10. This CDR3 comprises 18 residues. Germline CDR1 and CDR2: MDHEN and SYDVKM. The DNA for the CDR3 is TGTGCCAGCAGTTTATTTTGGCCTAGCGGGAGGGAAGGCTACGAGCAGTACTTC. Its translation: CASSLFWPSGREGYEQYF.

The chain recombines TRBV18 with TRBJ1-5; 8 bases map to TRBD1. The germline V gene has CDR1 KGHSH and CDR2 LQKENI. Trimming removed 3 bases from V and 5 bases from J; junction bases left unmatched: 3. This CDR3 spans 14 amino acids. CDR3 coding DNA: TGTGCCAGCTCACCGAACAGGGGGGATCAGCCCCAGCATTTT. Amino acid sequence: CASSPNRGDQPQHF.

The chain joins TRBV9 to TRBJ1-1; the match to TRBD1 covers 7 bases. This CDR3 spans 15 amino acids. Germline V gene sequence: CDR1 SGDLS, CDR2 YYNGEE. V lost 0 bases to trimming and J lost 4 bases; unmatched junction nucleotides: 6. The CDR3 nucleotides are TGTGCCAGCAGCGTAGAATCCAGGGGGGTCACTGAAGCTTTCTTT. Translating it yields CASSVESRGVTEAFF.

The rearrangement joins TRBV18 to TRBJ1-6; 8 nucleotides match TRBD1. Germline-derived CDR1 and CDR2 are KGHSH and LQKENI. The CDR3 spans 15 residues. V lost 6 bases, J lost 5 bases, and 6 bases stayed unmatched. The CDR3 region is CASSPGTGHNSPLHF. CDR3 nucleotides: TGTGCCAGCTCCCCGGGGACAGGCCATAATTCACCCCTCCACTTT.

Only one count was recorded for this clone. This rearrangement joins TRBV2 to TRBJ1-4; D remains unclear. CDR3 size: 14 residues. The V gene's germline CDR1 is SNHLY and CDR2 FYNNEI. The V and J ends lost 6 bases and 14 bases respectively, with 22 bases between them. CDR3 sequence (DNA): TGTGCCAGCAGCCCCCCGGCCTCCCAGCGAGGGCTGTTTTTT. It is translated as CASSPPASQRGLFF.

This clone was seen only a few times. The chain has TRBV7-8 and TRBJ1-6, with D possibly TRBD1 on 6 matching bases. The CDR3 runs 17 residues. CDR1 SGHVS and CDR2 FQNEAQ come from the germline V gene. Trimming stripped 3 bases from V and 7 bases from J, with 19 bases between. CDR3 region: CASSFLGAHSRNSPLHF. CDR3 DNA sequence: TGTGCCAGCAGCTTCCTGGGGGCCCACTCTAGGAATTCACCCCTCCACTTT.

The rearrangement links TRBV7-3 to TRBJ1-2, with 7 bases lining up with TRBD1. The CDR3 is made up of 17 amino acids. V was clipped by 5 bases and J by 4 bases; unmatched bases: 16. In germline, CDR1 is SGHTA, CDR2 FQGTGA. Here the CDR3 DNA reads TGTGCCAGCAGCCTAGGGGGCTTCGAGACAGCCCCCTATGGCTACACCTTC. It encodes CASSLGGFETAPYGYTF.

The chain uses TRBV5-1 and TRBJ1-1; unclear D gene. From germline, CDR1 is SGHRS and CDR2 YFSETQ. This CDR3 comprises 15 residues. Deletions cut 3 bases from V and 2 bases from J, with 14 bases between. The CDR3 bases are TGCGCCAGCAGCTGGAGTCCAGGACTAAACACTGAAGCTTTCTTT. Its translation is CASSWSPGLNTEAFF. The complete variable domain, with remaining parts taken from reference TRBV5-1 and TRBJ1-1, reads KAGVTQTPRYLIKTRGQQVTLSCSPISGHRSVSWYQQTPGQGLQFLFEYFSETQRNKGNFPGRFSGRQFSNSRSEMNVSTLELGDSALYLCASSWSPGLNTEAFFGQGTRLTVV.

The chain links TRBV5-6 to TRBJ1-1; D perhaps matches TRBD1 (5 bases). Germline values: CDR1 SGHDT, CDR2 YYEEEE. V was pared by 2 bases and J by 1 base, with 12 bases between. The CDR3 spans 15 residues. The CDR3 DNA sequence: TGTGCCAGCAGCTTTGATCAGGGAAAGAACACTGAAGCTTTCTTT. Protein product: CASSFDQGKNTEAFF.

This clone has only one observation. J is TRBJ2-2 and V is TRBV7-2, with D maybe TRBD2 (6 bases). The CDR3 runs to 15 residues. Deletions cut 3 bases from V and 5 bases from J, with 13 bases between. The germline gives CDR1 SGHTA, CDR2 FQGNSA. CDR3 nucleotides: TGTGCCAGCAGCTTTGCGGGGTTGGGAACCGGGGAGCTGTTTTTT. Translated, it gives CASSFAGLGTGELFF.

This rearrangement joins TRBV5-1 to TRBJ2-5; TRBD1 might be the D (6 bases). CDR1 SGHRS and CDR2 YFSETQ come from the germline V gene. The V and J ends lost 4 bases and 4 bases respectively, with 14 bases between them. There are 14 residues in the CDR3. In DNA, the CDR3 is TGCGCCAGCAGCCCGAGGCAGGGGTCAGAGACCCAGTACTTC. Residues: CASSPRQGSETQYF.

V is TRBV7-9 and J is TRBJ1-4; 12 nucleotides agree with TRBD1. The CDR3 totals 18 residues. Trimming at V came to 5 bases and at J to 6 bases, leaving 13 bases not matched to a gene. Germline V gives CDR1 SEHNR, CDR2 FQNEAQ (reference sequence). In nucleotides, the CDR3 is TGTGCCAGCAGCGTTCCCCCGGGACAGGGGGCGGTTGATGAAAAACTGTTTTTT. Its protein product is CASSVPPGQGAVDEKLFF.

V gene TRBV11-2 combines with J gene TRBJ2-3, with D possibly matching TRBD2 (6 bases). The germline CDR1 and CDR2 sequences are SGHAT and FQNNGV. V lost 7 bases and J 2 bases, leaving 16 bases between the germline ends. CDR3 length equals 15 residues. Here the CDR3 DNA reads TGTGCCAGCACCCTTGGGGGGAGGAACACAGATACGCAGTATTTT. Its translation is CASTLGGRNTDTQYF.

V and J are TRBV7-9 and TRBJ1-1; D perhaps matches TRBD1 (5 bases). The germline gives CDR1 SEHNR, CDR2 FQNEAQ (reference sequence). V lost 3 bases and J 6 bases, leaving 14 bases between the germline ends. The CDR3 sequence is 14 residues long. CDR3 protein: CASSFGGKKAEAFF. CDR3 DNA: TGTGCCAGCAGCTTCGGGGGGAAGAAGGCTGAAGCTTTCTTT. The whole variable domain, remainder taken from reference TRBV7-9 and TRBJ1-1, is DTGVSQNPRHKITKRGQNVTFRCDPISEHNRLYWYRQTLGQGPEFLTYFQNEAQLEKSRLLSDRFSAERPKGSFSTLEIQRTEQGDSAMYLCASSFGGKKAEAFFGQGTRLTVV.

This clone has ten or more counts. The chain joins TRBV6-5 to TRBJ1-3; D not resolved. Germline CDR1 is MNHEY and CDR2 is SVGAGI. This CDR3 is built from 14 residues. V lost 4 bases, J lost 0 bases, and 7 bases lay in between. This CDR3 is CASSSAISGNTIYF. For the CDR3, the DNA is TGTGCCAGCAGTTCTGCGATCTCTGGAAACACCATATATTTT.